This T cell receptor (beta chain) was identified in a study of T cells in Graves' hyperthyroidism and ophthalmopathy (dated by TCRdb to the late 2010s). Study-level background: Peripheral blood was collected at initial diagnosis, before any treatment. The roughly 90 discovery patients were divided at random into training and test sets in a 7:3 ratio. The paper reports TCR Vbeta CDR3 sequencing of over 120 peripheral blood samples: some 41 ophthalmopathy, about 75 hyperthyroidism and around 17 progressor patients. Once sampling was done, hyperthyroidism patients were given methimazole at a starting dose of 30 mg daily, whereas ophthalmopathy patients were given high-dose intravenous methylprednisolone. TCR V-J signatures able to tell the groups apart were searched for in a discovery cohort of around 95 patients, of whom more than 40 had Graves' ophthalmopathy and roughly 58 had stable Graves' hyperthyroidism. Thyroid tissue and blood T-cell repertoires from about six Graves' hyperthyroidism patients were also compared in the study. Prospective prediction of ophthalmopathy was tested in an independent validation cohort consisting of 18 hyperthyroidism patients and some 17 patients who later progressed to ophthalmopathy.

The TCR beta CDR3 regions were amplified from RNA transcripts. The TCR CDR3 was subjected to a first round of RT-PCR using the HTBI primer set and the Qiagen OneStep RT-PCR kit. A second multiplex PCR round built the libraries, followed by size selection and purification. Sequencing of the libraries was done on an Illumina HiSeq2000 using paired-end 100 bp reads. In the authors' own workflow: Raw data were processed with SOAPnuke, discarding reads with adapters, uncalled bases, mean Phred below 15, or no exact constant-primer or identifier match. COPE v1.2.5 was used to merge the high-quality paired reads, and each unique nucleotide sequence was defined as a clonotype. Clonotypes were aligned to IMGT TRBV, TRBD and TRBJ reference segments using MiTCR v1.1. The analysis included only V-J combinations with a frequency above 0.0001, which together covered around 99% of the repertoires. The TCS score was defined as F50 (clonal expansion) divided by E x V (chaos), with BLOSUM62-based TCRdist calculated between CDR3 peptides within each V-J. Welch's t-statistics and random forest reduced fewer than 550 V-J features to some 14, which were used in a naive Bayes classifier (R e1071). In-frame beta chains were kept once TCRdb had trimmed the public reads at Q25 with fastp and called clones with MiXCR. Identical CDR3 protein sequences are pooled into one entry, listed with their most common genes and DNA. Clone size and V and J calls follow TCRdb, not the original study. Across this sample there are approximately 210,000 distinct CDR3 sequences, with about a sixth seen only once. The ten largest clones add up to under 65% of the sample.

This clonotype was observed a single time. The antigen it recognizes is unknown. Within one base of it there is no much larger clone, and no base qualities were kept. One read offers little support. Graves' hyperthyroidism was defined as stable when no progression to ophthalmopathy occurred over 18 months of follow-up. Hyperthyroidism patients were newly diagnosed, with disease duration under 2 months, and aged 18 to 65 years. The study excluded patients with uncontrolled infections, other autoimmune diseases, pregnancy or lactation. Diagnoses relied on clinical symptoms, serum thyroxine and TRAb, thyroid ultrasound and orbital computed tomography. PBMCs were isolated from 10 ml of fresh peripheral blood by Ficoll-Paque density gradient centrifugation. Total RNA was extracted using Trizol reagent, and RNA quality was assessed on an Agilent 2100 Bioanalyzer. The study at large found these results: Blood samples also contained most of the expanded thyroid clonotypes (frequency above 0.001), which suggests that blood repertoires may reflect thyroid immune responses. A model built on a 13 V-J signature distinguished ophthalmopathy from stable hyperthyroidism, reaching 87.88% sensitivity and around 82% specificity in cross-validation and 80%/75% in testing. During validation, the model predicted progression to ophthalmopathy a median of roughly 7.1 months ahead of onset, with 70.59% sensitivity and around 73% specificity. No statistical method was used to fix the sample size in advance, and group allocation was not hidden from the investigators.

The junction shows trimming of 0 bases on V and 12 bases on J, and the gene matches do not reach 7 bases of it. As encoded in the germline V gene (reference sequence), CDR1 is WNHNN while CDR2 is SYGVQD. The CDR3 numbers 16 residues from cysteine through phenylalanine. CDR3 DNA is the only sequence kept; it has 48 bases, read in frame from the first base. The chain was built from TRBV10-1 and TRBJ2-1; the central 14 bases match TRBD2. The receptor's source is a man aged 50-59 years with Graves' hyperthyroidism. The sequencing input was blood. The base sequence is TGCGCCAGCAGTGAGTCGAGGGGACTAGCGGGAGTGCGGCAGTTCTTC. This yields the protein CASSESRGLAGVRQFF.